This T cell receptor (beta chain) appears in the sequencing data of a study of blood T cell repertoires in COVID-19. Study-wide context: T cells, B-cell-depleted T cells, or PBMCs provided the cDNA or gDNA that served as material.

The V segment lost 0 bases and the J segment 8 bases; nucleotides outside the gene matches: 5. Germline CDR1 reads MNHEY; CDR2 reads SVGAGI. The CDR3 is 15 residues long. The study recruited people aged about 18 to 90 years across 20 to 30 US areas. Donors were grouped by their self-reported clinical history. Recovery among Cohort 3 donors was established by two negative PCRs, clearance, or symptom resolution. Using immunoSEQ multiplex PCR, the repertoire was profiled, and TCRdb retains in-frame clones only, with some absent. The table shows around 470,000 clones, with about 92% occurring only once. The V call is TRBV6-5, the J call TRBJ1-4; 8 positions agree with TRBD1. The sequence was collected from a man aged 18 to 30 who had recovered from COVID-19. Input material: PBMCs or T cells enriched from blood (not recorded which). CDR3 nucleotide sequence: TGTGCCAGCAGTTACTCTACCGGGACAGGCGAAAAACTGTTTTTT. Encoded protein: CASSYSTGTGEKLFF.